Listed here is a single TCR beta chain. There is no known antigen for this receptor. The input lacks base qualities; no much larger clone sits a single base away. The data stem from a study of beta chain features in type 1 diabetes (dated by TCRdb to between 2017 and 2018). In the study overall: Mean age, gender distribution, total cell number and subset yield were not different between patients and healthy donors. A total of 107,917,701 sorted cells were examined across all samples, and a strong correlation was observed between cell number per subset and RNA yield. The study compared the TCRB repertoires of sorted circulating CD4+ T cell subsets in recently diagnosed type 1 diabetes patients with those in matched healthy donors. Regulatory and stem cell-like memory subsets were obtained from only 8 patients and roughly eight healthy donors, while naive and central memory subsets were obtained from all 28 donors. Beyond this particular receptor, the publication reports: Shorter templates might have been favored by PCR, but patient and control samples were amplified and corrected together, so both groups would have been affected equally by any skew. Sequencing cDNA rather than genomic DNA could over-represent highly expressing activated cells, although activation and CD3 levels did not differ between groups. HLA sub-analyses involved small numbers of individuals, so any influence of HLA type on TCRB rearrangement remained unresolved. Fewer insertions and more nucleotide deletions at VDJ recombination sites were observed in patients with type 1 diabetes, implying thymic rearrangement abnormalities. In all four CD4+ subsets, TCRB CDR3 length was moderately but significantly shorter in type 1 diabetes patients. Naive, central memory and regulatory TCRB repertoires appeared more similar among patients than among healthy donors.

The entire isolated RNA was reverse transcribed using the High Capacity cDNA Reverse Transcription Kit, and thus expressed TCRB transcripts were sequenced. Deep immunoSEQ sequencing was performed on naive, central memory and regulatory T cell samples, with an average of around 3.5 million total reads per sample. Sorted cells were lysed in RLT buffer and RNA was extracted with DNase-treated RNeasy Micro or Mini kits, depending on cell number. To prevent cross-contamination, each cell subset was processed individually, whereas patient and healthy donor samples were processed jointly. Using the immunoSEQ multiplex PCR, TCRB sequences were amplified from cDNA into 87-bp fragments spanning the CDR3 region. Sequencing of the amplicons was done on the Illumina HiSeq platform. The authors' pipeline ran thus. Synthetic template baselines were used to correct PCR bias computationally, reads within Hamming distance 2 were collapsed, and singletons that could not be merged were discarded. Reads were aligned against IMGT to assign V, D and J genes, CDR3 length and insertions or deletions at six rearrangement sites. Within each subset, clonotype counts were normalized to sorted cell number, after which true diversity and Gini coefficients were computed with the tcR R package. Repertoire sharing was quantified using the overlap coefficient calculated on TCRB nucleotide sequences. Out-of-frame TCRB sequences from naive cells were analyzed as a proxy for the pre-selection repertoire. This is the immuneACCESS table as TCRdb keeps it, with only in-frame sequences that have V and J called. A part of the clones is gone; compared with another copy, unresolved V genes explain less than half, and the rest is unexplained. D and trimming come from the DNA, and the V and J calls and clone size come from that table. This sample lists roughly 300,000 clones; approximately 14% were detected once. 0.015% to 0.02% of the sample is held by the ten biggest clonotypes.

Each donor gave one peripheral blood draw, roughly 0.12 L on average, collected into heparinised tubes. Using a panel that included CD45RO, CCR7, CD25, CD127, CD95 and CD27, naive, central memory, regulatory and stem cell-like memory CD4+ T cells were sorted on a BD FACSAria II. A purity above 95% was achieved for all sorted populations. PBMCs were isolated immediately by Lymphoprep density gradient centrifugation and stained directly without culture. So that batch effects would be minimized, each experiment stained and sorted samples in pairs, pairing one healthy donor with one patient. V is shortened by 5 bases, J by 12 bases, and the region joining them spans 14 bases. The germline V gene (reference sequence) specifies MNHEY as CDR1 and SMNVEV as CDR2. The cysteine opens and the phenylalanine closes a CDR3 of 12 amino acids. CDR3 DNA is the only sequence kept; it has 36 bases, read in frame from the first base.

The chain is made from TRBV27 and TRBJ2-1; TRBD1 is perhaps the D gene, given 5 matching bases. The receptor's source is a man aged 30 to 45 with type 1 diabetes. The sample comprised naive CD4+ T cells from blood. The sample's cell subset or site label is to be understood as: true naive CD4+ T cells. The bases read TGTGCCAGCAGTCCACGAGGTGGGGCGCAGTTCTTC. This gives the protein CASSPRGGAQFF.